This T cell receptor (beta chain) came from a study of T-cell memory formation after mild COVID-19. The CDR3 length is 15 residues. Germline CDR1 and CDR2: KGHSH and LQKENI. Trimming at V came to 2 bases and at J to 4 bases, leaving 2 bases not matched to a gene. In the case of this clonotype: Antigen specificity is unknown.

From 5'RACE with constant-segment primers came TCR alpha and TCR beta cDNA libraries that carried sample barcodes and UMIs. In TCRdb, the 5' RACE reads were re-called with MiXCR into one record per CDR3 protein. Among some 310,000 distinct CDR3 sequences, less than 25% were seen once, and the ten largest hold over 20%. Study-level points and caveats: Confirmation of SARS-CoV-2 specificity was lacking for second-wave clones peaking day 37.

Sequencing was carried out using PBMCs or a T cell subset sorted from them (not recorded which). The source of this sequence is a man younger than 30 who had mild COVID-19 (a few samples of this study predate the infection). Cell type and time point are not known. The rearrangement joins TRBV18 to TRBJ2-7; 13 nucleotides match TRBD2. CDR3 region: CASSPGTSGEYEQYF. The CDR3 nucleotides read TGTGCCAGCTCACCAGGGACTAGCGGGGAGTACGAGCAGTACTTC.